What follows are 20 T cell receptor beta chains derived from one specimen sequenced in a study of neoadjuvant anti-PD-1 for oral cavity cancer. The time point is: after neoadjuvant nivolumab, at surgical resection. Libraries were prepared by immunoSEQ multiplex PCR; TCRdb keeps only in-frame clonotypes and omits some of them. Of tens of thousands of clones in the sample, approximately 80% are singletons; the top ten hold around 4.4%. The sequencing here drew on PBMCs, taken after nivolumab (anti-PD-1) treatment. Receptor source: a person aged 40 to 85 with oral cavity squamous cell carcinoma.

V gene TRBV6-5 combines with J gene TRBJ1-5; maybe TRBD1 (5 bases). The V end was cut by 6 bases, the J end by 9 bases, with 18 bases between. Germline CDR1 is MNHEY and CDR2 is SVGAGI. This CDR3 is built from 14 residues. The CDR3 nucleotides are TGTGCCAGCAGATTAAGAGGGGCCTCGGGGCCCCAGCATTTT. This encodes CASRLRGASGPQHF.

The V gene is TRBV28, the J gene TRBJ1-4; D uncertain. The V gene's germline CDR1 is MDHEN and CDR2 SYDVKM. Trimming removed 9 bases from V and 4 bases from J, with 12 bases in between. The CDR3 has 13 residues. Here the CDR3 DNA reads TGTGCCAGTAAACGGGGAATTAATGAAAAACTGTTTTTT. Translation: CASKRGINEKLFF.

The chain joins TRBV9 to TRBJ2-2; D is undetermined. There are 14 residues in the CDR3. The germline V and J ends were trimmed by 0 bases and 5 bases, with 8 bases remaining between them. CDR1 and CDR2 (germline): SGDLS, YYNGEE. CDR3 sequence reads: CASSVDLGTGELFF. The CDR3, as DNA: TGTGCCAGCAGCGTAGACCTGGGGACCGGGGAGCTGTTTTTT.

The genes are TRBV5-1 and TRBJ1-2; D might be TRBD1 (6 bases). CDR1 is SGHRS and CDR2 is YFSETQ in the germline V gene. V lost 4 bases and J lost 4, with 14 bases in between. The CDR3 spans 14 residues. The CDR3: CASSVNRESYGYTF. CDR3 DNA: TGCGCCAGCAGCGTGAACAGGGAGAGCTATGGCTACACCTTC. The whole variable domain, filled in from reference TRBV5-1 and TRBJ1-2, reads KAGVTQTPRYLIKTRGQQVTLSCSPISGHRSVSWYQQTPGQGLQFLFEYFSETQRNKGNFPGRFSGRQFSNSRSEMNVSTLELGDSALYLCASSVNRESYGYTFGSGTRLTVV.

V is TRBV6-5 and J is TRBJ1-4, with 8 bases fitting TRBD1. This CDR3 comprises 13 residues. The trim removed 5 bases at V and 6 bases at J, leaving 2 bases unmatched. Germline V gene lookup returns CDR1 MNHEY and CDR2 SVGAGI. CDR3 loop: CASSKQGDEKLFF. In nucleotides, the CDR3 is TGTGCCAGCAGTAAACAGGGGGATGAAAAACTGTTTTTT.

This clone was recorded once. J is TRBJ1-2 and V is TRBV6-5; D remains ambiguous. The ends were cut back, 5 bases at V and 0 bases at J, with 13 bases in the middle. Germline V gives CDR1 MNHEY, CDR2 SVGAGI. The CDR3 contains 15 residues. In DNA form, the CDR3 reads TGTGCCAGCAGTCCCCTTGCGAGGGCTAACTATGGCTACACCTTC. Translated: CASSPLARANYGYTF.

The CDR3 region has the DNA TGTGCCAGCAGTTTCTTCGGACAGAAGGACACCATATATTTT. Translating gives CASSFFGQKDTIYF. This chain connects TRBV6-6 to TRBJ1-3; a possible D gene is TRBD1 (6 bases). V shed 4 bases and J shed 8 bases, with 15 bases lying between them. The germline V gene encodes CDR1 MNHNY and CDR2 SVGAGI (reference sequence). The CDR3 sequence is 14 residues long.

This chain links TRBV7-9 with TRBJ1-1; no clear D. Germline loops: CDR1 SEHNR, CDR2 FQNEAQ (reference sequence). CDR3 size: 14 residues. V was pared by 1 base and J by 4 bases, with 10 bases between. CDR3 protein: CASSLGLGSTEAFF. The CDR3 DNA reads TGTGCCAGCAGCTTAGGTTTGGGGAGCACTGAAGCTTTCTTT. The full variable domain, with the rest looked up from reference TRBV7-9 and TRBJ1-1, is DTGVSQNPRHKITKRGQNVTFRCDPISEHNRLYWYRQTLGQGPEFLTYFQNEAQLEKSRLLSDRFSAERPKGSFSTLEIQRTEQGDSAMYLCASSLGLGSTEAFFGQGTRLTVV.

This clone was observed a few times. DNA of the CDR3: TGTGCCAGCAGCCAAGTTGGGACGGAATATGGCTACACCTTC. The encoded protein is CASSQVGTEYGYTF. The J gene is TRBJ1-2, the V gene TRBV4-2, with a possible D match to TRBD1 (5 bases). The germline V gene has CDR1 LGHNA and CDR2 YNFKEQ. V was clipped by 1 base and J by 5 bases, with 11 bases between them. CDR3 length: 14 amino acids.

This clone was seen once. Here the CDR3 reads CASSLTGLETQYF. The CDR3 bases are TGCGCCAGCAGCTTAACGGGTCTGGAGACCCAGTACTTC. The J gene is TRBJ2-5, the V gene TRBV5-1; D not resolved. The V end lost 2 bases, the J end lost 5 bases, and 10 bases lay between the germline ends. The germline gives CDR1 SGHRS, CDR2 YFSETQ. This CDR3 region has 13 residues.

The count of this clone is one. The gene calls are TRBV6-6 and TRBJ2-7, with D possibly TRBD2 on 6 matching bases. Trimming took off 6 bases at V and 4 bases at J, with 10 bases between the two ends. CDR1 is MNHNY and CDR2 is SVGAGI in the germline V gene (reference sequence). The CDR3 has 12 residues. Here the CDR3 reads CASRGTQYEQYF. DNA for the CDR3: TGTGCCAGCAGGGGGACTCAGTACGAGCAGTACTTC.

V is TRBV4-1 and J is TRBJ1-2; 7 positions agree with TRBD1. CDR3 length equals 17 residues. Germline CDR1 MGHRA, CDR2 YSYEKL. Trimming removed 0 bases from V and 3 bases from J; junction bases left unmatched: 10. CDR3 sequence reads: CASSQEVGQAAYYGYTF. For the CDR3, the DNA is TGCGCCAGCAGCCAAGAGGTAGGACAGGCCGCCTACTATGGCTACACCTTC.

The chain couples TRBV5-1 to TRBJ2-2, with a weak D call TRBD1 (6 bases). Trimming removed 0 bases at V and 5 bases at J, with 8 bases between. Germline lookup yields CDR1 SGHRS and CDR2 YFSETQ. The CDR3 runs 14 residues. The CDR3 loop reads CASSLGGQTGELFF. CDR3 in DNA: TGCGCCAGCAGCTTGGGTGGACAGACCGGGGAGCTGTTTTTT.

This rearrangement joins TRBV2 to TRBJ2-7; TRBD2 agrees at 12 bases. V shed 2 bases, J shed 2 bases, and the junction held 1 base outside the gene matches. Germline V gene data show CDR1 as SNHLY and CDR2 as FYNNEI. The CDR3 runs to 15 residues. The CDR3 reads CASSESSGGAYEQYF. Here the CDR3 DNA reads TGTGCCAGCAGTGAATCTAGCGGGGGGGCCTACGAGCAGTACTTC. The full variable domain, in which reference TRBV2 and TRBJ2-7 provide the parts outside the CDR3, is EPEVTQTPSHQVTQMGQEVILRCVPISNHLYFYWYRQILGQKVEFLVSFYNNEISEKSEIFDDQFSVERPDGSNFTLKIRSTKLEDSAMYFCASSESSGGAYEQYFGPGTRLTVT.

The chain uses TRBV6-1 and TRBJ2-3, with D maybe TRBD2 (5 bases). The CDR3 is 15 residues long. Trimming took off 6 bases at V and 4 bases at J, with 17 bases between the two ends. Germline CDR1 reads MNHNS; CDR2 reads SASEGT. The CDR3 reads CASSKQSRGSDTQYF. The CDR3 nucleotides are TGTGCCAGCAGCAAACAGAGCCGGGGATCAGATACGCAGTATTTT.

This clone has only one observation. The CDR3 protein is CASSSQGYGYTF. CDR3 DNA: TGTGCCAGCAGTTCACAGGGTTATGGCTACACCTTC. The chain recombines TRBV28 with TRBJ1-2, with D possibly being TRBD1 (6 bases). V dropped 4 bases and J dropped 5 bases, with 8 bases sitting between them. Germline values: CDR1 MDHEN, CDR2 SYDVKM. The CDR3 is 12 amino acids.

In this sample, this clone turned up a few times. The chain combines TRBV5-4 with TRBJ2-7; 8 nucleotides agree with TRBD2. Germline V gives CDR1 SGHNT, CDR2 YYREEE (reference sequence). V trimming: 0 bases; J trimming: 2 bases; junction bases outside the gene matches: 4. There are 15 residues in the CDR3. CDR3 in DNA: TGTGCCAGCAGCTTGGGGACTAGCTGGGCCTACGAGCAGTACTTC. Protein sequence: CASSLGTSWAYEQYF.

This chain links TRBV28 with TRBJ2-3, with 9 nucleotides matching TRBD2. The germline CDR1 and CDR2 sequences are MDHEN and SYDVKM. Trimming at V came to 3 bases and at J to 6 bases, leaving 7 bases not matched to a gene. The CDR3 spans 15 residues. CDR3 in DNA: TGTGCCAGCAGTTTTAGCGGGAGTTTGGGGGATACGCAGTATTTT. Its translation: CASSFSGSLGDTQYF.

The J gene is TRBJ1-1, the V gene TRBV7-9; the D gene is possibly TRBD1 (5 bases). This CDR3 has 14 residues. The V gene's germline CDR1 is SEHNR and CDR2 FQNEAQ (reference sequence). V was shortened by 1 base and J by 1 base, with 7 bases between the two germline ends. The CDR3 region is CASSLGQGNTEAFF. The CDR3 bases are TGTGCCAGCAGCTTAGGGCAGGGGAACACTGAAGCTTTCTTT.

The chain joins TRBV4-2 to TRBJ1-2, with 8 bases aligning to TRBD1. After removal of 5 bases from V and 5 bases from J, the junction contained 10 bases not matched to a gene. In germline, CDR1 is LGHNA, CDR2 YNFKEQ. The CDR3 totals 15 residues. For the CDR3, the DNA is TGTGCCAGCAGCTCCTTGGACAGGGAAAGTTATGGCTACACCTTC. Protein sequence: CASSSLDRESYGYTF.